The entry below gives a single TCR beta chain sequence along with its context. This specimen comes from a study of shared clonotypes between healthy human individuals. The germline V and J ends were trimmed by 4 bases and 0 bases, with 10 bases remaining between them. Germline values: CDR1 MNHNY, CDR2 SVGAGI (reference sequence). The CDR3 is 15 residues long. Produced via immunoSEQ multiplex PCR; TCRdb's table is partial and in-frame only. Of approximately 500,000 clones listed, 60% to 80% were seen once; the top ten hold under 15%. The rearrangement joins TRBV6-6 to TRBJ1-3; no reliable D call. This TCR derives from a woman in her thirties or forties in good health. Some clones in this sample may be carry-over from other donors' samples. Input material: PBMCs. The CDR3 sequence: CASSSQWDSGNTIYF. CDR3 DNA: TGTGCCAGCAGTTCACAATGGGACTCTGGAAACACCATATATTTT.